Following are 25 T cell receptor beta chains from one sample sequenced in a study of T cells in Graves' hyperthyroidism and ophthalmopathy. Amplified regions were TCR beta CDR3 sequences from RNA transcripts. The HTBI set primed first-round TCR CDR3 RT-PCR. Using its own MiXCR run on the multiplex PCR reads, TCRdb lists one record per CDR3 protein. Seen here are roughly 740,000 distinct CDR3 sequences, approximately 16% observed once, and the top ten hold over 7.5%. Sequencing was performed on blood. The receptors derive from a man between 18 and 35 years old with Graves' hyperthyroidism.

This clonotype was recorded many times. This sequence joins TRBV11-2 and TRBJ2-7; D is perhaps TRBD1 or TRBD2 (5 bases each). The CDR3 covers 16 residues. Germline V gene data show CDR1 as SGHAT and CDR2 as FQNNGV. Trimming stripped 1 base from V and 3 bases from J, with 16 bases between. The DNA for the CDR3 is TGTGCCAGCAGCTTAGGGTACGGCTGGGGGAACTACGAGCAGTACTTC. Translating gives CASSLGYGWGNYEQYF. Full variable domain (remainder filled in from reference TRBV11-2 and TRBJ2-7): EAGVAQSPRYKIIEKRQSVAFWCNPISGHATLYWYQQILGQGPKLLIQFQNNGVVDDSQLPKDRFSAERLKGVDSTLKIQPAKLEDSAVYLCASSLGYGWGNYEQYFGPGTRLTVT.

The sample holds a few counts of this clonotype. This CDR3 reads CSARAGGDYNEQFF. CDR3 coding DNA: TGCAGTGCTAGAGCGGGAGGGGACTACAATGAGCAGTTCTTC. The chain couples TRBV20-1 to TRBJ2-1; 8 bases agree with TRBD2. From germline, CDR1 is DFQATT and CDR2 SNEGSKA (reference sequence). V lost 1 base to trimming and J lost 3 bases; unmatched junction nucleotides: 2. The CDR3 has 14 residues.

The chain couples TRBV14 to TRBJ2-1; TRBD2 agrees at 14 bases. CDR1 is SGHDN, CDR2 FVKESK, per germline. The CDR3 sequence is 20 residues long. With 0 bases clipped from V and 7 bases from J, the junction kept 14 bases outside the gene matches. The CDR3 sequence: CASSQEISGLAGGFRNEQFF. As DNA, the CDR3 is TGTGCCAGCAGCCAAGAAATTTCCGGACTAGCGGGAGGATTTAGAAATGAGCAGTTCTTC. The full variable domain, rest sourced from reference TRBV14 and TRBJ2-1, is EAGVTQFPSHSVIEKGQTVTLRCDPISGHDNLYWYRRVMGKEIKFLLHFVKESKQDESGMPNNRFLAERTGGTYSTLKVQPAELEDSGVYFCASSQEISGLAGGFRNEQFFGPGTRLTVL.

In this sample, this clonotype turned up many times. The V and J genes are TRBV5-1 and TRBJ2-1; tentatively, D is TRBD1 or TRBD2 (5 bases each). The CDR3 sequence is 17 residues long. V lost 4 bases and J 1 base, leaving 18 bases between the germline ends. CDR1 SGHRS and CDR2 YFSETQ come from the germline V gene. CDR3 bases: TGCGCCAGCAGCGGGGCCGCGTCTAGCCGTTCCTACAATGAGCAGTTCTTC. Translated, it gives CASSGAASSRSYNEQFF.

This clonotype was counted ten times or more. The J gene is TRBJ2-1, the V gene TRBV28; no clear D gene. Trimming shortened V by 7 bases and J by 5 bases, and 12 bases separated the two germline ends. The germline V gene encodes CDR1 MDHEN and CDR2 SYDVKM. This CDR3 contains 13 residues. For the CDR3, the DNA is TGTGCCAGCACCCAGCCCCTTAACAATGAGCAGTTCTTC. The encoded protein is CASTQPLNNEQFF.

This clonotype was seen many times. This sequence joins TRBV6-6 and TRBJ2-7; possibly TRBD1 for D (5 bases). The CDR3 runs 13 residues. With 0 bases removed from V and 3 bases from J, the gap between germline ends came to 6 bases. CDR1 is MNHNY, CDR2 SVGAGI, per germline (reference sequence). The CDR3: CASSYSQGYEQYF. CDR3 nucleotides: TGTGCCAGCAGTTACTCCCAGGGCTACGAGCAGTACTTC.

The V and J genes are TRBV5-6 and TRBJ2-6; no reliable D call. There are 13 residues in the CDR3. Germline values: CDR1 SGHDT, CDR2 YYEEEE. V lost 7 bases to trimming and J lost 4 bases, with 9 bases between them. CDR3 DNA sequence: TGTGCCAGCGGGGTGGGAGGGGCCAACGTCCTGACTTTC. Protein sequence: CASGVGGANVLTF.

This clonotype came up many times. This CDR3 reads CASSVGPVVDTQYF. The CDR3 coding sequence is TGTGCCAGCAGTGTGGGACCCGTCGTTGATACGCAGTATTTT. The rearrangement joins TRBV6-1 to TRBJ2-3; the D gene could be TRBD1 or TRBD2 (5 bases each). V was clipped by 4 bases and J by 6 bases, with 14 bases between them. Germline V gives CDR1 MNHNS, CDR2 SASEGT. CDR3 length equals 14 residues.

This clonotype was seen at least ten times. The V and J genes are TRBV20-1 and TRBJ2-6; TRBD2 is a possible D gene (5 bases). This CDR3 region has 16 residues. Germline CDR1 and CDR2: DFQATT and SNEGSKA (reference sequence). The ends were cut back, 3 bases at V and 0 bases at J, with 12 bases in the middle. CDR3 nucleotide sequence: TGCAGTGCTAGTCCGGATGGGAGCTCTGGGGCCAACGTCCTGACTTTC. Protein: CSASPDGSSGANVLTF.

This clonotype has more than one count but fewer than ten. V and J are TRBV7-9 and TRBJ1-1, with 9 bases fitting TRBD1. The germline V gene encodes CDR1 SEHNR and CDR2 FQNEAQ (reference sequence). The CDR3 covers 15 residues. Germline trimming cut 5 bases from V and 3 bases from J; bases unmatched to any gene: 7. The CDR3 nucleotides read TGTGCCAGCAGCCCTGGACAGGGGATAGACACTGAAGCTTTCTTT. Its protein is CASSPGQGIDTEAFF.

V and J are TRBV20-1 and TRBJ1-4; D is ambiguous. V was clipped by 2 bases and J by 6 bases, with 13 bases between them. Germline lookup yields CDR1 DFQATT and CDR2 SNEGSKA (reference sequence). This CDR3 spans 14 amino acids. The CDR3, as DNA: TGCAGTGCTAGATTGTGGCAGACGTATGAAAAACTGTTTTTT. Translation: CSARLWQTYEKLFF.

This clonotype was observed at least ten times. The chain couples TRBV30 to TRBJ2-7; D remains ambiguous. This CDR3 region has 11 residues. V lost 2 bases and J lost 5, with 7 bases in between. Germline lookup yields CDR1 GTSNPN and CDR2 SVGIG (reference sequence). The CDR3 DNA follows: TGTGCCTGGAGTATCGAACACGAGCAGTACTTC. Protein sequence: CAWSIEHEQYF. Based on the CDR3 plus reference TRBV30 and TRBJ2-7, the full variable domain is SQTIHQWPATLVQPVGSPLSLECTVEGTSNPNLYWYRQAAGRGLQLLFYSVGIGQISSEVPQNLSASRPQDRQFILSSKKLLLSDSGFYLCAWSIEHEQYFGPGTRLTVT.

The rearrangement links TRBV20-1 to TRBJ1-2; D is unclear. V lost 3 bases and J lost 4, with 9 bases in between. The CDR3 contains 12 residues. Per the germline V gene, CDR1 is DFQATT and CDR2 is SNEGSKA (reference sequence). This chain's CDR3 is CSASEDGYGYTF. In DNA form, the CDR3 reads TGCAGTGCTAGCGAGGACGGCTATGGCTACACCTTC.

At least ten counts were recorded for this clonotype. The V call is TRBV18, the J call TRBJ2-2; D may be TRBD1 or TRBD2 (6 bases each). CDR3 size: 15 residues. Germline V gene sequence: CDR1 KGHSH, CDR2 LQKENI. The V and J ends lost 1 base and 4 bases respectively, with 10 bases between them. The CDR3 reads CASSPQGGITGELFF. The CDR3 bases are TGTGCCAGCTCACCACAGGGGGGCATCACCGGGGAGCTGTTTTTT. Supplemented by reference TRBV18 and TRBJ2-2, the full variable domain reads NAGVMQNPRHLVRRRGQEARLRCSPMKGHSHVYWYRQLPEEGLKFMVYLQKENIIDESGMPKERFSAEFPKEGPSILRIQQVVRGDSAAYFCASSPQGGITGELFFGEGSRLTVL.

In this sample, this clonotype turned up a few times. The chain employs TRBV6-2 or TRBV6-3 and TRBJ1-2, with D unclear. Germline lookup yields CDR1 MNHEY and CDR2 SVGEGT. The V and J ends lost 7 bases and 8 bases respectively, with 17 bases between them. There are 13 residues in the CDR3. For the CDR3, the DNA is TGTGCCAGCACTAAGACTCATCCTTTCGGCTACACCTTC. Protein: CASTKTHPFGYTF.

This clonotype appeared many times. This chain uses TRBV27 with TRBJ2-3; no clear D. The V gene's germline CDR1 is MNHEY and CDR2 SMNVEV (reference sequence). CDR3 length: 11 residues. The ends were cut back, 4 bases at V and 6 bases at J, with 5 bases in the middle. Written as DNA, the CDR3 is TGTGCCAGCAGTTCCGTGGATACGCAGTATTTT. Translating gives CASSSVDTQYF.

The chain combines TRBV6-1 with TRBJ2-5; 9 bases map to TRBD2. CDR1 and CDR2 (germline): MNHNS, SASEGT. The V gene end was trimmed by 7 bases and the J gene end by 3 bases; junction bases not matched to a gene: 9. The CDR3 contains 15 residues. The CDR3 loop reads CASTHAGGREETQYF. The CDR3 DNA sequence: TGTGCCAGCACACACGCGGGGGGGCGGGAAGAGACCCAGTACTTC.

In this sample, this clonotype turned up many times. The chain employs TRBV7-2 and TRBJ2-3; possible D gene TRBD1, 6 bases. Trimming took off 2 bases at V and 0 bases at J, with 15 bases between the two ends. The CDR3 is made up of 17 amino acids. CDR1 SGHTA and CDR2 FQGNSA come from the germline V gene. CDR3 DNA sequence: TGTGCCAGCAGCTTATCCCCCCCCGGGACAAGCACAGATACGCAGTATTTT. Translation: CASSLSPPGTSTDTQYF.

This clonotype has at least ten counts. The CDR3 region is CASSPRDTNYGYTF. DNA of the CDR3: TGTGCCAGCAGCCCCAGGGACACTAACTATGGCTACACCTTC. This chain links TRBV28 with TRBJ1-2, with a weak D call TRBD1 (6 bases). Germline V gene lookup returns CDR1 MDHEN and CDR2 SYDVKM. This CDR3 spans 14 amino acids. V lost 6 bases and J lost 0, with 11 bases in between.

The chain links TRBV10-3 to TRBJ2-1; 8 bases are shared with TRBD2. Germline V gene sequence: CDR1 ENHRY, CDR2 SYGVKD. CDR3 size: 13 residues. Trimming cost V 10 bases and J 6 bases; bases outside gene matches: 8. The CDR3 sequence is CATQREPSNEQFF. The CDR3 DNA sequence: TGTGCCACCCAGCGGGAGCCCTCCAATGAGCAGTTCTTC.

The gene calls are TRBV6-1 and TRBJ1-1, with 9 bases aligning to TRBD1. Trimming at V came to 6 bases and at J to 5 bases, leaving 7 bases not matched to a gene. Germline lookup yields CDR1 MNHNS and CDR2 SASEGT. This CDR3 has 14 residues. The DNA of the CDR3 is TGTGCCAGCAGCGACACAGGGGGCCTGACTGAAGCTTTCTTT. Translated: CASSDTGGLTEAFF.

Concerning this clonotype itself: This may stem from a read error, because a much larger clone lies one nucleotide away. The chain carries TRBV2 and TRBJ1-5; D is possibly TRBD1 (6 bases). The CDR3 is 14 residues long. Germline CDR1 reads SNHLY; CDR2 reads FYNNEI. DNA for the CDR3: TGTGCCAGCAGTGGGGGGGCCGGGAATCAGTCCCAGCATTTT. Protein sequence: CASSGGAGNQSQHF.

This clonotype was picked up many times. The chain carries TRBV7-2 and TRBJ2-3; TRBD1 might be the D (6 bases). Looked up from germline, CDR1 is SGHTA and CDR2 is FQGNSA. This CDR3 spans 14 amino acids. V gave up 7 bases and J gave up 2 bases, with 13 bases separating them. The CDR3 DNA reads TGTGCCAGCACCCTAGGGGGTGCCACAGATACGCAGTATTTT. Its protein is CASTLGGATDTQYF.

This chain connects TRBV29-1 to TRBJ1-2, with a possible D match to TRBD1 (6 bases). Germline CDR1 reads SQVTM; CDR2 reads ANQGSEA. This CDR3 is 15 amino acids long. With 2 bases removed from V and 0 bases from J, the gap between germline ends came to 13 bases. This CDR3 is CSVEIGGKANYGYTF. The CDR3 DNA follows: TGCAGCGTTGAAATAGGGGGGAAAGCTAACTATGGCTACACCTTC.

The chain employs TRBV20-1 and TRBJ1-4; a weak D match, TRBD1 (6 bases). The length of the CDR3 is 14 residues. Germline V gives CDR1 DFQATT, CDR2 SNEGSKA (reference sequence). Trimming removed 6 bases at V and 7 bases at J, with 18 bases between. This CDR3 is CSALPRKGGEKLFF. The CDR3 DNA reads as TGCAGTGCCCTACCCCGAAAGGGGGGTGAAAAACTGTTTTTT.